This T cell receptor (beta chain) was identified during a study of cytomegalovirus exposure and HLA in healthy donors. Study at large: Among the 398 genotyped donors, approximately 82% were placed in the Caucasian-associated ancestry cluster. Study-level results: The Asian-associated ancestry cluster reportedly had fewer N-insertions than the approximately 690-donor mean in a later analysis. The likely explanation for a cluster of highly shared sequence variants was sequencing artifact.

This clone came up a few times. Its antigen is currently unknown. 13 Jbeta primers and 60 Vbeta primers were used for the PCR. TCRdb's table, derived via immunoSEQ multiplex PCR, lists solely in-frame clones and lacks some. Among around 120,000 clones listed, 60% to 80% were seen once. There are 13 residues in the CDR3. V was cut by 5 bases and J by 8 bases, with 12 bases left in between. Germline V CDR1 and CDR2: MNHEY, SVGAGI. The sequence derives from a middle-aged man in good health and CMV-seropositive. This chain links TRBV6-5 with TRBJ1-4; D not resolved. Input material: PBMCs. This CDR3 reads CASSERGEEKLFF. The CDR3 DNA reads TGTGCCAGCAGTGAAAGAGGTGAAGAAAAACTGTTTTTT.